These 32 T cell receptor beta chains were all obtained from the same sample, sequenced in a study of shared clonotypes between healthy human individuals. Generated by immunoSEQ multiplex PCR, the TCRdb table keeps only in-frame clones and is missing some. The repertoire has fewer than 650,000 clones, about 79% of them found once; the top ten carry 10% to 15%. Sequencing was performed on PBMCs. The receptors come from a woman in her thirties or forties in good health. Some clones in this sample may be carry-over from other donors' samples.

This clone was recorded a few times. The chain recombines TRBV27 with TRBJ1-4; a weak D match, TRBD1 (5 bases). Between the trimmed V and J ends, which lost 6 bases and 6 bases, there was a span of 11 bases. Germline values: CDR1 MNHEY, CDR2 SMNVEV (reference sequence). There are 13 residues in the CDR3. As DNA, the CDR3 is TGTGCCAGCAGCCCCTCGACAGATGAAAAACTGTTTTTT. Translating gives CASSPSTDEKLFF.

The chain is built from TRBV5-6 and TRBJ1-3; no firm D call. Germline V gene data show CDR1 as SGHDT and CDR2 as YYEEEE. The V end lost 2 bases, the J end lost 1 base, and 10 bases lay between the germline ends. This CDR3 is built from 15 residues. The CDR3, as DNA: TGTGCCAGCAGCTTCGGGGTAGGGTCTGGAAACACCATATATTTT. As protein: CASSFGVGSGNTIYF.

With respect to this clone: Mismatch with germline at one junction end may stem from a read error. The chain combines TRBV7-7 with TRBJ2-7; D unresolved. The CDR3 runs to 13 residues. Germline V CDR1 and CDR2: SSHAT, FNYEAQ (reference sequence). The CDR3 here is CASSPGLVYEQYF. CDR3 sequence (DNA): TGTGCTAGCAGCCCCGGTTTGGTGTACGAGCAGTACTTC. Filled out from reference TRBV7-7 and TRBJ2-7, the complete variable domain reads GAGVSQSPRYKVTKRGQDVTLRCDPISSHATLYWYQQALGQGPEFLTYFNYEAQPDKSGLPSDRFSAERPEGSISTLTIQRTEQRDSAMYRCASSPGLVYEQYFGPGTRLTVT.

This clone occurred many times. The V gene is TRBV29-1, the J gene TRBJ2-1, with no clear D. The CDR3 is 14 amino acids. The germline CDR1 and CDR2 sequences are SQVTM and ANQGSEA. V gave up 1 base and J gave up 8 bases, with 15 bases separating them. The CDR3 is CSVEVKVLGDEQFF. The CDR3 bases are TGCAGCGTTGAAGTTAAGGTTCTCGGCGATGAGCAGTTCTTC.

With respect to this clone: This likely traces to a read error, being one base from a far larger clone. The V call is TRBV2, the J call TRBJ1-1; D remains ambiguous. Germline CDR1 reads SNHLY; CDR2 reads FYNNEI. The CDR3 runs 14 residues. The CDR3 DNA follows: TGTGCCAGCAATGAAGCTGTAAAACTGACTGAAGCTTTCTTT. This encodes CASNEAVKLTEAFF.

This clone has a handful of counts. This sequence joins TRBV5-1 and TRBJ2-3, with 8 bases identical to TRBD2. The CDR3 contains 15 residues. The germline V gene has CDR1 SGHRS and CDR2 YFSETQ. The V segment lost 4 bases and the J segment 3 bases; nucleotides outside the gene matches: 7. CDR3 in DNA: TGCGCCAGCAGCCCGGGACTAGTTACTACAGATACGCAGTATTTT. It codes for CASSPGLVTTDTQYF.

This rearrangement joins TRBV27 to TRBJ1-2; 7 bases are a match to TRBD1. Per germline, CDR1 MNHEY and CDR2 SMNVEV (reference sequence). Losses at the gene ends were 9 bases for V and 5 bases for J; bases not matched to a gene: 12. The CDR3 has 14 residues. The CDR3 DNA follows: TGTGCCAGTAGGCCAGCCACAGGGGAGTATGGCTACACCTTC. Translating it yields CASRPATGEYGYTF.

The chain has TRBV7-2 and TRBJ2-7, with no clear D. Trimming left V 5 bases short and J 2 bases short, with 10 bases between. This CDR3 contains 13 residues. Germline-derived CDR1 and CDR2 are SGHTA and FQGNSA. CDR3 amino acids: CASSQDPAYEQYF. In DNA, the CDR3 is TGTGCCAGCAGCCAAGACCCCGCCTACGAGCAGTACTTC. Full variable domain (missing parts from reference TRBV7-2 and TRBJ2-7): GAGVSQSPSNKVTEKGKDVELRCDPISGHTALYWYRQSLGQGLEFLIYFQGNSAPDKSGLPSDRFSAERTGGSVSTLTIQRTQQEDSAVYLCASSQDPAYEQYFGPGTRLTVT.

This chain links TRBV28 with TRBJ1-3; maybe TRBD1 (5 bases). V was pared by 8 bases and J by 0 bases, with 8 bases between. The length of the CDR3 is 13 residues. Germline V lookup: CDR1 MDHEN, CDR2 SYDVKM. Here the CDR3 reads CASEGDSGNTIYF. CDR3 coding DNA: TGTGCCAGCGAAGGGGACTCTGGAAACACCATATATTTT. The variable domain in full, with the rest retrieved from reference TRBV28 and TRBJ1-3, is DVKVTQSSRYLVKRTGEKVFLECVQDMDHENMFWYRQDPGLGLRLIYFSYDVKMKEKGDIPEGYSVSREKKERFSLILESASTNQTSMYLCASEGDSGNTIYFGEGSWLTVV.

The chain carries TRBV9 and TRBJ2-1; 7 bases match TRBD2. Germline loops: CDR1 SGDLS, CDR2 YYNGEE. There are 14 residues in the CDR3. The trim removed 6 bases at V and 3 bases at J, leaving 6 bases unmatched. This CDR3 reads CASTGGTLYNEQFF. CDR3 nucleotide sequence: TGTGCCAGCACGGGGGGTACCCTCTACAATGAGCAGTTCTTC.

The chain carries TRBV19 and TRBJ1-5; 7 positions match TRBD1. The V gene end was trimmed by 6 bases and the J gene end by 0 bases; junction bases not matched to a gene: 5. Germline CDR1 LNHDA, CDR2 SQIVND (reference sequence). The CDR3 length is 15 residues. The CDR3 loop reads CASSQGTVSNQPQHF. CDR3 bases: TGTGCCAGTAGCCAGGGGACAGTTAGCAATCAGCCCCAGCATTTT.

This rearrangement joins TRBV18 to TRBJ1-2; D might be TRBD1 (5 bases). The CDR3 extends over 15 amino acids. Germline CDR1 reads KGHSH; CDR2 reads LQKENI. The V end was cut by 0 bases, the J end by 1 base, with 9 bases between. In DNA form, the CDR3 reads TGTGCCAGCTCACCACCAAGGGACTTTAACTATGGCTACACCTTC. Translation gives CASSPPRDFNYGYTF.

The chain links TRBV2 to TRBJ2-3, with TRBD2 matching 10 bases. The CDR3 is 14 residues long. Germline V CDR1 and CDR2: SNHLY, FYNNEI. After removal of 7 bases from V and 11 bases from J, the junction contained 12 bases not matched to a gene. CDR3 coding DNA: TGTGCCAGCATCCTCTCCCCTAGCGGGAGCGTGCAGTATTTT. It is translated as CASILSPSGSVQYF.

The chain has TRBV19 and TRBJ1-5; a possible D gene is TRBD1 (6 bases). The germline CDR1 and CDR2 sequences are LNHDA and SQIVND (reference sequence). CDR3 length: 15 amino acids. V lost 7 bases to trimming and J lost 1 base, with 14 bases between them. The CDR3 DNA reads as TGTGCCAGTATGGGTCCCAGGGGAAGCAATCAGCCCCAGCATTTT. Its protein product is CASMGPRGSNQPQHF. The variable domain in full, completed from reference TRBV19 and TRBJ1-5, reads DGGITQSPKYLFRKEGQNVTLSCEQNLNHDAMYWYRQDPGQGLRLIYYSQIVNDFQKGDIAEGYSVSREKKESFPLTVTSAQKNPTAFYLCASMGPRGSNQPQHFGDGTRLSIL.

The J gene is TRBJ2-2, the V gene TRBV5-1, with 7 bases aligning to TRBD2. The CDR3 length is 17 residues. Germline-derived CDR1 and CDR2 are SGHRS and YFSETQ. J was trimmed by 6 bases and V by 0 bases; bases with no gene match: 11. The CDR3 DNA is TGCGCCAGCAGCTTGGATCATTTGGGGAGGGCGGCCGGGGAGCTGTTTTTT. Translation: CASSLDHLGRAAGELFF.

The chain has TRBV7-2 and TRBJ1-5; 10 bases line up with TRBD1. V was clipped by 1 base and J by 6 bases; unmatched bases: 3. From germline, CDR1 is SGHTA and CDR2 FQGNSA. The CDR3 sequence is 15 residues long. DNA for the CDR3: TGTGCCAGCAGCTTAGATAGGACAGGGGGTCAGCCCCAGCATTTT. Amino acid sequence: CASSLDRTGGQPQHF.

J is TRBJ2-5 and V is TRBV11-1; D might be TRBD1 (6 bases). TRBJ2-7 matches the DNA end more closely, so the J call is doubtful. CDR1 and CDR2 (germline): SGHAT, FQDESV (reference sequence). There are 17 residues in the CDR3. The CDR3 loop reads CASSATSRQVLTYEQYF. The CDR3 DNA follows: TGTGCCAGCAGCGCCACATCGAGACAGGTTTTGACCTACGAGCAGTACTTC.

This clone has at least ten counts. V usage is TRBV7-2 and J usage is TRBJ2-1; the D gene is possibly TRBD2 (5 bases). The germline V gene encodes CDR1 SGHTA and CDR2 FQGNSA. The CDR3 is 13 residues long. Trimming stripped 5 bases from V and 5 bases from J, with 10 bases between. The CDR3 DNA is TGTGCCAGCAGCCTTATAGCGAACAATGAGCAGTTCTTC. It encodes CASSLIANNEQFF.

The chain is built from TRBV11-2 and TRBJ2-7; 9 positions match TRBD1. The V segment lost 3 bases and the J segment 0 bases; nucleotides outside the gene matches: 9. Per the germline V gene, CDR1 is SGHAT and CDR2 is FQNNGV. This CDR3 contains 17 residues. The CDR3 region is CASSFGDRASLSYEQYF. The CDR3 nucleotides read TGTGCCAGCAGCTTTGGGGACAGGGCTTCCCTCTCCTACGAGCAGTACTTC.

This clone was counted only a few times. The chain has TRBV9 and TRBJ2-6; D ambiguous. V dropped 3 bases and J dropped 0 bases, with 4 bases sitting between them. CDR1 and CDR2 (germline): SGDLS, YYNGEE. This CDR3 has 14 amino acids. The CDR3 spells CASSDVSGANVLTF. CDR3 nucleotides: TGTGCCAGCAGCGATGTCTCTGGGGCCAACGTCCTGACTTTC. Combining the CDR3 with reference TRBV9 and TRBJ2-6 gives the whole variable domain DSGVTQTPKHLITATGQRVTLRCSPRSGDLSVYWYQQSLDQGLQFLIQYYNGEERAKGNILERFSAQQFPDLHSELNLSSLELGDSALYFCASSDVSGANVLTFGAGSRLTVL.

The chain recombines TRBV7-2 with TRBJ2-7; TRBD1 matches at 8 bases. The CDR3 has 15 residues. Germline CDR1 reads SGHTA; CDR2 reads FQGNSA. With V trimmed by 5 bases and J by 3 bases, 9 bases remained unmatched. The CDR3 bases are TGTGCCAGCAGCACACAGGGGGGAGTTTTCTACGAGCAGTACTTC. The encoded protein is CASSTQGGVFYEQYF.

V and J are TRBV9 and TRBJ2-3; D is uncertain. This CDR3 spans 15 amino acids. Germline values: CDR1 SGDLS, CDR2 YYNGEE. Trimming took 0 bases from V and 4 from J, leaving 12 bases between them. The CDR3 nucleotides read TGTGCCAGCAGCGTAGGAAGTCGAAGCCCAGATACGCAGTATTTT. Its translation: CASSVGSRSPDTQYF.

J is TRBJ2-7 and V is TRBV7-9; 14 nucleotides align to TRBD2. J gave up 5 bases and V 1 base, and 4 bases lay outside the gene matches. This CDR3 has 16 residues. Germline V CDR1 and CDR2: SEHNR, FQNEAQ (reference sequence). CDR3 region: CASSLGAGLAGDEQYF. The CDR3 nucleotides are TGTGCCAGCAGCTTAGGTGCGGGACTAGCGGGAGACGAGCAGTACTTC. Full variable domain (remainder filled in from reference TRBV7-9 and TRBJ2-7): DTGVSQNPRHKITKRGQNVTFRCDPISEHNRLYWYRQTLGQGPEFLTYFQNEAQLEKSRLLSDRFSAERPKGSFSTLEIQRTEQGDSAMYLCASSLGAGLAGDEQYFGPGTRLTVT.

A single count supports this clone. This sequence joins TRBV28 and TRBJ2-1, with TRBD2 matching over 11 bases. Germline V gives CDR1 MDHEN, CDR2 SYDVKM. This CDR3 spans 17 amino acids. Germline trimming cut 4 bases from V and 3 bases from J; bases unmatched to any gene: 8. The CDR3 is CASSSSGLAANYNEQFF. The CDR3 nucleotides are TGTGCCAGCAGTTCCTCGGGACTAGCGGCCAACTACAATGAGCAGTTCTTC.

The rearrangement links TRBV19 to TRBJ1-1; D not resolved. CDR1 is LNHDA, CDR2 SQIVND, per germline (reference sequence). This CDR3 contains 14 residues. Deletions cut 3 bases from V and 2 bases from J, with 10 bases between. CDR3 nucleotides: TGTGCCAGTAGTATGGCCAGAGGAAACACTGAAGCTTTCTTT. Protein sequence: CASSMARGNTEAFF.

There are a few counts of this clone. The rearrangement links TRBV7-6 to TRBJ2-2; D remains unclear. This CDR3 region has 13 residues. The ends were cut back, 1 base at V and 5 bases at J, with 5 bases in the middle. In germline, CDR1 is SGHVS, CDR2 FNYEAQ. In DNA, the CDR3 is TGTGCCAGCAGCTTAGGGGGTACCGGGGAGCTGTTTTTT. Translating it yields CASSLGGTGELFF.

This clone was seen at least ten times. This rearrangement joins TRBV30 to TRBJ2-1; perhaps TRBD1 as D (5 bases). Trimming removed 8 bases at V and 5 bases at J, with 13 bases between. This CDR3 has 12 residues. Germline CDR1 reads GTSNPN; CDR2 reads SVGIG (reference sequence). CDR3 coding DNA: TGTGCCCAGGGTAAACGTCACAATGAGCAGTTCTTC. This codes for CAQGKRHNEQFF.

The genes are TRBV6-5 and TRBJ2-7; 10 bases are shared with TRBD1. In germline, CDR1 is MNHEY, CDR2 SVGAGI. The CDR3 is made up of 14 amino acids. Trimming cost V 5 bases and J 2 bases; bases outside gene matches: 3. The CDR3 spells CASSGGQGTYEQYF. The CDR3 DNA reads TGTGCCAGCAGTGGGGGACAGGGGACCTACGAGCAGTACTTC.

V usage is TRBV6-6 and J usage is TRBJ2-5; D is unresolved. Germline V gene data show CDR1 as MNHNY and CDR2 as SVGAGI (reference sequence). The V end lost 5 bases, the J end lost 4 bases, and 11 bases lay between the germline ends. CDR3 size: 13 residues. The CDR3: CASSGSTAETQYF. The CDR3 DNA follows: TGTGCCAGCAGTGGTAGCACGGCAGAGACCCAGTACTTC.

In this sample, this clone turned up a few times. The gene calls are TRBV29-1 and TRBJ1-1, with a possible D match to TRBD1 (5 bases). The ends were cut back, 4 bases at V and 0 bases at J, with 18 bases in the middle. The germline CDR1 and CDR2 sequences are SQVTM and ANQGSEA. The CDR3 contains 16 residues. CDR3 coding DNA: TGCAGCGTTGGTGGAGGAGATGGGGGTGTGAACACTGAAGCTTTCTTT. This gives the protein CSVGGGDGGVNTEAFF. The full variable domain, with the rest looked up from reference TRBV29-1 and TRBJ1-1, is SAVISQKPSRDICQRGTSLTIQCQVDSQVTMMFWYRQQPGQSLTLIATANQGSEATYESGFVIDKFPISRPNLTFSTLTVSNMSPEDSSIYLCSVGGGDGGVNTEAFFGQGTRLTVV.

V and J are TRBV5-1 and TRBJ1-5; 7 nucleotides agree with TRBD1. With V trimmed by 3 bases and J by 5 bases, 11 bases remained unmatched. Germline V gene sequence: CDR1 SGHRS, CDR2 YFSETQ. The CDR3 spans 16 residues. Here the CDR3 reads CASSSEGGFADQPQHF. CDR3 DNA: TGCGCCAGCAGCTCTGAAGGGGGCTTCGCTGATCAGCCCCAGCATTTT.

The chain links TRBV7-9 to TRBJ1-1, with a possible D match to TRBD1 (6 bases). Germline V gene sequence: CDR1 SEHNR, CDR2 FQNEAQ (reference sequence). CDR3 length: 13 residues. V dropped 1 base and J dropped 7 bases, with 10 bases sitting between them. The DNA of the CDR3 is TGTGCCAGCAGCTTAGTAGGGGGGAGTGAAGCTTTCTTT. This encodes CASSLVGGSEAFF.